Below are 17 T cell receptor beta chains sequenced from a single sample in a study of a mutant IDH1 vaccine in newly diagnosed glioma. Here immunoSEQ multiplex PCR was the method, and the copy in TCRdb shows in-frame clones only, minus some. The repertoire has 34,000 or so clones, 81% of them found once; the top ten carry approximately 15%. These receptors have no identified antigens. Time point of the sample: week 35, safety follow-up. With topical imiquimod, each dose of the vaccine consisted of 300 ug of mutant IDH1 20-mer peptide. Source: PBMCs, taken from a glioma patient whose treatment included an IDH1 peptide vaccine. Source of these receptors: a man younger than 45 with glioma.

V usage is TRBV2 and J usage is TRBJ2-7; 8 nucleotides align to TRBD2. CDR3 length: 14 residues. Losses at the gene ends were 7 bases for V and 0 bases for J; bases not matched to a gene: 5. Per the germline V gene, CDR1 is SNHLY and CDR2 is FYNNEI. The CDR3 nucleotides read TGTGCCAGCATCCTTAGCGGGAACTCCTACGAGCAGTACTTC. It codes for CASILSGNSYEQYF.

This chain joins TRBV5-5 and TRBJ2-1; possible D gene TRBD2, 6 bases. The V gene lost 10 bases and the J gene lost 1 base, with 9 bases spanning the gap. Germline V gives CDR1 SGHKS, CDR2 YYEKEE (reference sequence). The CDR3 contains 12 residues. CDR3 sequence (DNA): TGTGCCGCGGGGCAGTCCTACAATGAGCAGTTCTTC. Encoded protein: CAAGQSYNEQFF.

The V and J genes are TRBV5-1 and TRBJ2-7; 7 nucleotides align to TRBD1. Germline V gene sequence: CDR1 SGHRS, CDR2 YFSETQ. The CDR3 consists of 15 residues. The J segment lost 3 bases and the V segment lost 0 bases, leaving 6 bases of the junction unmatched. The CDR3 DNA sequence: TGCGCCAGCAGCTTGGATTTCGACAGGGTCTACGAGCAGTACTTC. It translates to CASSLDFDRVYEQYF.

This chain joins TRBV9 and TRBJ1-6; no definite D call. Germline loops: CDR1 SGDLS, CDR2 YYNGEE. Trimming took off 0 bases at V and 6 bases at J, with 10 bases between the two ends. The CDR3 is 15 residues long. The CDR3 DNA follows: TGTGCCAGCAGCGTAGGAGAGGGAATTAATTCACCCCTCCACTTT. Translated: CASSVGEGINSPLHF.

This clone appeared once. The chain is built from TRBV5-1 and TRBJ2-2, with 10 bases identical to TRBD2. V shed 0 bases, J shed 6 bases, and the junction held 5 bases outside the gene matches. CDR1 SGHRS and CDR2 YFSETQ come from the germline V gene. The CDR3 is 16 amino acids. The CDR3 sequence: CASSLVPSGSAGELFF. CDR3 in DNA: TGCGCCAGCAGCTTGGTCCCTAGCGGGAGCGCCGGGGAGCTGTTTTTT.

The chain couples TRBV10-2 to TRBJ2-6; D is perhaps TRBD2 (6 bases). The CDR3 is 15 amino acids. Trimming left V 10 bases short and J 0 bases short, with 13 bases between. Germline lookup yields CDR1 WSHSY and CDR2 SAAADI. The CDR3 region is CATGGLPSGANVLTF. CDR3 DNA: TGCGCCACCGGGGGACTCCCCTCTGGGGCCAACGTCCTGACTTTC.

The rearrangement links TRBV9 to TRBJ1-5; a weak D match, TRBD1 (5 bases). CDR3 size: 16 residues. Germline CDR1 is SGDLS and CDR2 is YYNGEE. V shed 4 bases and J shed 4 bases, with 18 bases lying between them. The CDR3 nucleotides are TGTGCCAGCAGCACCACCTCAGGAGGGGTGAATCAGCCCCAGCATTTT. Amino acids: CASSTTSGGVNQPQHF.

The rearrangement links TRBV2 to TRBJ2-4; D may correspond to TRBD1 or TRBD2 (5 bases each). The CDR3 contains 12 residues. Trimming removed 8 bases at V and 6 bases at J, with 11 bases between. Germline V CDR1 and CDR2: SNHLY, FYNNEI. The CDR3 DNA sequence: TGTGCCAGCGAACAGGAGGTAAACATTCAGTACTTC. The encoded protein is CASEQEVNIQYF.

The chain carries TRBV5-1 and TRBJ2-7; 10 positions agree with TRBD1. The CDR3 has 15 residues. The V gene's germline CDR1 is SGHRS and CDR2 YFSETQ. The J segment lost 5 bases and the V segment lost 3 bases, leaving 8 bases of the junction unmatched. The CDR3 sequence: CASSYSGTGEDEQYF. CDR3 coding DNA: TGCGCCAGCAGCTACTCCGGGACAGGGGAGGACGAGCAGTACTTC.

The rearrangement uses TRBV7-8 and TRBJ1-1, with 8 bases that match TRBD1. The trim removed 7 bases at V and 7 bases at J, leaving 11 bases unmatched. The germline V gene has CDR1 SGHVS and CDR2 FQNEAQ. The CDR3 is 14 residues long. The CDR3 region has the DNA TGTGCCAGCACCGCCGGGACAGGAACACATGAAGCTTTCTTT. Its protein product is CASTAGTGTHEAFF.

In its sample, this clone was seen a few times. This chain links TRBV18 with TRBJ1-1, with D maybe TRBD1 (6 bases). The CDR3 runs 13 residues. Germline assignment: CDR1 KGHSH and CDR2 LQKENI. V shed 4 bases and J shed 0 bases, with 6 bases lying between them. The CDR3, as DNA: TGTGCCAGCTCACGGACAGTGAACACTGAAGCTTTCTTT. This translates into CASSRTVNTEAFF.

The J gene is TRBJ2-1, the V gene TRBV5-4; tentative D call: TRBD2 (6 bases). From germline, CDR1 is SGHNT and CDR2 YYREEE (reference sequence). Between the trimmed V and J ends, which lost 4 bases and 8 bases, there was a span of 22 bases. The CDR3 has 16 residues. CDR3 sequence (DNA): TGTGCCAGCAGCCCGAGGGGAGTCACTAGCCCCGATGAGCAGTTCTTC. This gives the protein CASSPRGVTSPDEQFF.

The V gene is TRBV10-3, the J gene TRBJ2-7, with 7 bases identical to TRBD2. Germline V gene sequence: CDR1 ENHRY, CDR2 SYGVKD. Unmatched junction bases numbered 10, after V lost 5 bases and J lost 0 bases. The CDR3 runs 16 residues. CDR3 bases: TGTGCCATCAGTCTCGGGGGGACTACCATCTCCTACGAGCAGTACTTC. Its translation: CAISLGGTTISYEQYF.

Relative to its sample, this clone is medium-sized (0.01 to 0.1%). V is TRBV11-2 and J is TRBJ2-1; TRBD2 matches at 10 bases. Per the germline V gene, CDR1 is SGHAT and CDR2 is FQNNGV. The trim removed 3 bases at V and 10 bases at J, leaving 12 bases unmatched. The CDR3 extends over 16 amino acids. DNA of the CDR3: TGTGCCAGCAGCTTGAGCGGGAGGGCCAAAATCGACGAGCAGTTCTTC. This codes for CASSLSGRAKIDEQFF. The full variable domain, rest sourced from reference TRBV11-2 and TRBJ2-1, is EAGVAQSPRYKIIEKRQSVAFWCNPISGHATLYWYQQILGQGPKLLIQFQNNGVVDDSQLPKDRFSAERLKGVDSTLKIQPAKLEDSAVYLCASSLSGRAKIDEQFFGPGTRLTVL.

This chain joins TRBV27 and TRBJ2-1; 10 bases line up with TRBD2. Germline assignment: CDR1 MNHEY and CDR2 SMNVEV (reference sequence). The CDR3 covers 14 residues. Losses at the gene ends were 6 bases for V and 9 bases for J; bases not matched to a gene: 8. The CDR3 coding sequence is TGTGCCAGCAGCCCCAGCGGGAGGGTCGGTGAGCAGTTCTTC. Its translation: CASSPSGRVGEQFF.

V usage is TRBV5-4 and J usage is TRBJ2-5; the D gene is possibly TRBD2 (5 bases). Trimming pared 4 bases from V and 1 base from J, leaving 17 bases between. CDR1 SGHNT and CDR2 YYREEE come from the germline V gene (reference sequence). The CDR3 contains 16 residues. Here the CDR3 reads CASSPHPSSSQETQYF. The CDR3 DNA reads TGTGCCAGCAGCCCCCACCCCTCTAGCAGCCAAGAGACCCAGTACTTC.

This clone is termed medium-sized (0.01 to 0.1%). V gene TRBV6-4 combines with J gene TRBJ2-5; a possible D gene is TRBD2 (6 bases). V was shortened by 0 bases and J by 3 bases, with 14 bases between the two germline ends. CDR1 MRHNA and CDR2 SNTAGT come from the germline V gene. The CDR3 has 16 residues. CDR3 nucleotides: TGTGCCAGCAGTGACTCGATCCTAGCGTATAAAGAGACCCAGTACTTC. Amino acid sequence: CASSDSILAYKETQYF.